This TCR beta chain comes out of a study of control samples from healthy donors and cancer patients. The method was immunoSEQ multiplex PCR; TCRdb's version includes in-frame clones alone and lacks a portion of them. In the table there are 90,000 to 100,000 clones, roughly 83% of which are singletons. CDR3 size: 16 residues. Germline V gene data show CDR1 as SGHRS and CDR2 as YFSETQ. Trimming left V 2 bases short and J 2 bases short, with 14 bases between. The chain is built from TRBV5-1 and TRBJ2-1; D possibly corresponds to TRBD2 (5 bases). The source is a woman in her twenties or thirties in good health. Material for sequencing was blood. The CDR3 protein is CASSLAPGIAYNEQFF. Here the CDR3 DNA reads TGCGCCAGCAGCTTAGCCCCCGGGATCGCCTACAATGAGCAGTTCTTC.